These 22 T cell receptor beta chains were sequenced from one sample in a study of cytomegalovirus exposure and HLA in healthy donors. Some clones are missing from TCRdb's copy, which holds only in-frame ones; the method was immunoSEQ multiplex PCR. The sample has around 150,000 clones, 88% seen once. Material: PBMCs. The source of these receptors is a man between 18 and 29 years old in good health and CMV-seronegative.

The V call is TRBV7-2, the J call TRBJ2-5; 8 bases agree with TRBD1. Per germline, CDR1 SGHTA and CDR2 FQGNSA. The V and J ends lost 5 bases and 5 bases, in that order; junction bases with no gene match: 10. The CDR3 contains 15 residues. For the CDR3, the DNA is TGTGCCAGCAGCCCTTGGACAGGGCTTATCGAGACCCAGTACTTC. This gives the protein CASSPWTGLIETQYF. The full variable domain, in which reference TRBV7-2 and TRBJ2-5 provide the parts outside the CDR3, is GAGVSQSPSNKVTEKGKDVELRCDPISGHTALYWYRQSLGQGLEFLIYFQGNSAPDKSGLPSDRFSAERTGGSVSTLTIQRTQQEDSAVYLCASSPWTGLIETQYFGPGTRLLVL.

The J gene is TRBJ2-2, the V gene TRBV6-6; TRBD1 aligns across 7 bases. The V gene's germline CDR1 is MNHNY and CDR2 SVGAGI (reference sequence). V gave up 4 bases and J gave up 3 bases; unmatched junction bases: 8. The CDR3 runs 16 residues. The CDR3: CASSSGTALYTGELFF. CDR3 DNA: TGTGCCAGCAGTTCCGGGACAGCGCTTTACACCGGGGAGCTGTTTTTT.

The rearrangement joins TRBV19 to TRBJ1-1, with D unresolved. Trimming left V 1 base short and J 2 bases short, with 11 bases between. The CDR3 covers 15 residues. The germline V gene encodes CDR1 LNHDA and CDR2 SQIVND (reference sequence). CDR3 region: CASSIAGGGNTEAFF. Written as DNA, the CDR3 is TGTGCCAGTAGTATAGCGGGCGGAGGCAACACTGAAGCTTTCTTT.

The gene calls are TRBV19 and TRBJ2-1; TRBD2 agrees at 8 bases. The CDR3 has 13 amino acids. Per germline, CDR1 LNHDA and CDR2 SQIVND (reference sequence). J was trimmed by 7 bases and V by 2 bases; bases with no gene match: 1. CDR3 in amino acids: CASSISGRNEQFF. The CDR3 nucleotides are TGTGCCAGTAGTATAAGCGGGAGAAATGAGCAGTTCTTC.

V usage is TRBV7-9 and J usage is TRBJ1-1, with D tentatively TRBD1 (6 bases). The CDR3 extends over 12 amino acids. Per germline, CDR1 SEHNR and CDR2 FQNEAQ (reference sequence). Trimming cost V 2 bases and J 9 bases, with 10 bases left between them. The DNA for the CDR3 is TGTGCCAGCAGCTTACCAGACAGGAAAGCTTTCTTT. It translates to CASSLPDRKAFF.

The chain combines TRBV4-3 with TRBJ1-5; TRBD1 matches at 9 bases. Germline V gene data show CDR1 as LGHNA and CDR2 as YSLEER. Trimming took 2 bases from V and 7 from J; bases not matched to a gene: 6. The CDR3 has 15 amino acids. DNA of the CDR3: TGCGCCAGCAGCCAAACACAGGGGGCGGGACAGCCCCAGCATTTT. Translation: CASSQTQGAGQPQHF.

The V call is TRBV7-9, the J call TRBJ2-7, with 7 bases fitting TRBD1. V lost 1 base, J lost 3 bases, and 6 bases stayed unmatched. The germline V gene encodes CDR1 SEHNR and CDR2 FQNEAQ (reference sequence). The CDR3 runs 15 residues. CDR3 coding DNA: TGTGCCAGCAGCTTAGAAGGGACAGCCAACTACGAGCAGTACTTC. Amino acid sequence: CASSLEGTANYEQYF.

This clone has just one count. This rearrangement joins TRBV7-2 to TRBJ2-3; a weak D match, TRBD2 (6 bases). The CDR3 runs 15 residues. The germline V and J ends were trimmed by 5 bases and 1 base, with 13 bases remaining between them. Germline V gene sequence: CDR1 SGHTA, CDR2 FQGNSA. The CDR3, as DNA: TGTGCCAGCAGCCCCGGGGACTCAGGCACAGATACGCAGTATTTT. Its translation: CASSPGDSGTDTQYF.

The chain links TRBV5-6 to TRBJ1-2; no firm D call. This CDR3 is 13 amino acids long. CDR1 is SGHDT, CDR2 YYEEEE, per germline. V lost 2 bases and J lost 3, with 8 bases in between. DNA for the CDR3: TGTGCCAGCAGCTTTACACGGGACTATGGCTACACCTTC. Amino acid sequence: CASSFTRDYGYTF.

V is TRBV7-8 and J is TRBJ2-2; 7 bases align to TRBD1. There are 15 residues in the CDR3. With 4 bases clipped from V and 5 bases from J, the junction kept 7 bases outside the gene matches. CDR1 is SGHVS, CDR2 FQNEAQ, per germline. The CDR3: CASSSDRAATGELFF. DNA of the CDR3: TGTGCCAGCAGCTCCGACAGGGCAGCGACCGGGGAGCTGTTTTTT. The full variable domain, with the rest looked up from reference TRBV7-8 and TRBJ2-2, is GAGVSQSPRYKVAKRGQDVALRCDPISGHVSLFWYQQALGQGPEFLTYFQNEAQLDKSGLPSDRFFAERPEGSVSTLKIQRTQQEDSAVYLCASSSDRAATGELFFGEGSRLTVL.

The rearrangement joins TRBV6-1 to TRBJ2-7; D remains unclear. V was shortened by 5 bases and J by 6 bases, with 11 bases between the two germline ends. CDR3 length: 12 residues. The V gene's germline CDR1 is MNHNS and CDR2 SASEGT. DNA of the CDR3: TGTGCCAGCAGTCTCCAGGTTTCCGAGCAGTACGTC. Translating it yields CASSLQVSEQYV.

The gene calls are TRBV2 and TRBJ2-3; TRBD2 matches at 13 bases. Germline CDR1 SNHLY, CDR2 FYNNEI. The V segment lost 4 bases and the J segment 6 bases; nucleotides outside the gene matches: 16. The CDR3 loop spans 19 amino acids. In DNA, the CDR3 is TGTGCCAGCAGTGGGGGACTAGCGGGGCGGACCGGTGAGTTGGATACGCAGTATTTT. Translated: CASSGGLAGRTGELDTQYF.

The rearrangement uses TRBV11-2 and TRBJ2-7; 15 bases match TRBD2. Per germline, CDR1 SGHAT and CDR2 FQNNGV. The CDR3 contains 16 residues. Germline trimming cut 8 bases from V and 4 bases from J; bases unmatched to any gene: 9. CDR3 sequence: CASGGLAGGSSYEQYF. The CDR3 DNA sequence: TGTGCCAGCGGGGGACTAGCGGGAGGATCATCTTACGAGCAGTACTTC. Based on the CDR3 plus reference TRBV11-2 and TRBJ2-7, the full variable domain is EAGVAQSPRYKIIEKRQSVAFWCNPISGHATLYWYQQILGQGPKLLIQFQNNGVVDDSQLPKDRFSAERLKGVDSTLKIQPAKLEDSAVYLCASGGLAGGSSYEQYFGPGTRLTVT.

V usage is TRBV6-1 and J usage is TRBJ2-5; perhaps TRBD1 as D (6 bases). CDR3 length: 14 amino acids. Looked up from germline, CDR1 is MNHNS and CDR2 is SASEGT. V was shortened by 0 bases and J by 1 base, with 6 bases between the two germline ends. CDR3 bases: TGTGCCAGCAGTGAAGCGGACAGCCAAGAGACCCAGTACTTC. It specifies CASSEADSQETQYF.

The chain is built from TRBV27 and TRBJ2-3, with TRBD1 matching 9 bases. V lost 4 bases, J lost 6 bases, and 8 bases stayed unmatched. CDR1 MNHEY and CDR2 SMNVEV come from the germline V gene (reference sequence). This CDR3 region has 15 residues. The CDR3 region is CASSSRQGGGDTQYF. The CDR3 bases are TGTGCCAGCAGTTCCCGACAGGGGGGTGGCGATACGCAGTATTTT.

In DNA form, the CDR3 reads TGCGCCAGCAGCCCGGGACTAGCGGGATGGAGTGAGCAGTTCTTC. Encoded protein: CASSPGLAGWSEQFF. The chain employs TRBV5-1 and TRBJ2-1, with 13 bases identical to TRBD2. V shed 4 bases, J shed 9 bases, and the junction held 7 bases outside the gene matches. CDR1 is SGHRS and CDR2 is YFSETQ in the germline V gene. This CDR3 has 15 amino acids.

This clone came up once. The chain uses TRBV6-1 and TRBJ1-1, with D unclear. The CDR3 contains 14 residues. Germline CDR1 reads MNHNS; CDR2 reads SASEGT. The V gene lost 2 bases and the J gene lost 1 base, with 8 bases spanning the gap. The CDR3 reads CASSESVWNTEAFF. CDR3 bases: TGTGCCAGCAGTGAATCGGTGTGGAACACTGAAGCTTTCTTT.

This clone has a single count. The gene calls are TRBV5-1 and TRBJ2-7, with 12 bases aligning to TRBD2. J gave up 6 bases and V 4 bases, and 5 bases lay outside the gene matches. CDR3 length equals 14 residues. Germline CDR1 reads SGHRS; CDR2 reads YFSETQ. CDR3 sequence (DNA): TGCGCCAGCAGCGCTAGCGGGAGGGCGAGCGAGCAGTACTTC. It encodes CASSASGRASEQYF.

The chain combines TRBV7-9 with TRBJ1-2; 9 bases agree with TRBD1. This CDR3 has 16 residues. The trim removed 3 bases at V and 4 bases at J, leaving 9 bases unmatched. The germline V gene encodes CDR1 SEHNR and CDR2 FQNEAQ (reference sequence). The CDR3 nucleotides read TGTGCCAGCAGCTTCGCCGGGACAGGGACTACCTATGGCTACACCTTC. Translating gives CASSFAGTGTTYGYTF.

Many counts were recorded for this clone. This chain connects TRBV19 to TRBJ1-6; weak D call: TRBD1 (6 bases). CDR1 LNHDA and CDR2 SQIVND come from the germline V gene (reference sequence). V lost 4 bases, J lost 8 bases, and 15 bases lay in between. The CDR3 is made up of 15 amino acids. The CDR3 bases are TGTGCCAGTAGTACGTCGGGGACATCAGATTCACCCCTCCACTTT. This sequence encodes CASSTSGTSDSPLHF. Combining the CDR3 with reference TRBV19 and TRBJ1-6 gives the whole variable domain DGGITQSPKYLFRKEGQNVTLSCEQNLNHDAMYWYRQDPGQGLRLIYYSQIVNDFQKGDIAEGYSVSREKKESFPLTVTSAQKNPTAFYLCASSTSGTSDSPLHFGNGTRLTVT.

The chain links TRBV6-5 to TRBJ1-2; TRBD1 matches at 7 bases. V shed 0 bases, J shed 7 bases, and the junction held 11 bases outside the gene matches. The CDR3 length is 16 residues. CDR1 MNHEY and CDR2 SVGAGI come from the germline V gene. The CDR3 nucleotides are TGTGCCAGCAGTTACTCCCCAGGGGGGCCAAAGTTTGGCTACACCTTC. Its protein product is CASSYSPGGPKFGYTF.

The chain links TRBV25-1 to TRBJ2-5, with 7 bases identical to TRBD2. CDR1 and CDR2 (germline): MGHDK, SYGVNS. CDR3 length: 11 amino acids. J was trimmed by 7 bases and V by 7 bases; bases with no gene match: 3. CDR3 residues: CASTPGGTQYF. Here the CDR3 DNA reads TGTGCCAGCACCCCGGGGGGGACCCAGTACTTC.